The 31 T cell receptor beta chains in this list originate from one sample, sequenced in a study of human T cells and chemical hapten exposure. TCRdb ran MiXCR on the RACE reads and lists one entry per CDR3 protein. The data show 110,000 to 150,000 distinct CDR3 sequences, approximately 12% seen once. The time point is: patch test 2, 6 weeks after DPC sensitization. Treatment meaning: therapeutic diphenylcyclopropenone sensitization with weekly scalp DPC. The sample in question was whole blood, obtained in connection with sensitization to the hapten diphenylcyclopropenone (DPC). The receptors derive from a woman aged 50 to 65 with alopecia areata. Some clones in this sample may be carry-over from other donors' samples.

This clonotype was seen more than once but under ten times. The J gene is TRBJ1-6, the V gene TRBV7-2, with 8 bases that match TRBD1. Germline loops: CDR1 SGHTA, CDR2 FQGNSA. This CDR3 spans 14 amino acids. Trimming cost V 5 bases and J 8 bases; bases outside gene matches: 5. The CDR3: CASSPDRGYSPLHF. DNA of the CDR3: TGTGCCAGCAGCCCCGACAGGGGTTATTCACCCCTCCACTTT.

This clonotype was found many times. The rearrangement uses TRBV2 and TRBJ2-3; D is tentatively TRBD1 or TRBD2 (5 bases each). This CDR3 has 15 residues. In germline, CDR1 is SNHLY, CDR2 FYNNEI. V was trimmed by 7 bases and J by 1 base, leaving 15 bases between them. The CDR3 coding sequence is TGTGCCAGCAAACCCGGGACCGAGGGCACAGATACGCAGTATTTT. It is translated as CASKPGTEGTDTQYF.

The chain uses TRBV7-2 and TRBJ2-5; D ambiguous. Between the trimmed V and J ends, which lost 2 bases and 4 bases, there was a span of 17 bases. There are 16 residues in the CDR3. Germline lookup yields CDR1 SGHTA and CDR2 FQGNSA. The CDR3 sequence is CASSLMLVGLGETQYF. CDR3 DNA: TGTGCCAGCAGCTTAATGCTAGTTGGCTTAGGAGAGACCCAGTACTTC.

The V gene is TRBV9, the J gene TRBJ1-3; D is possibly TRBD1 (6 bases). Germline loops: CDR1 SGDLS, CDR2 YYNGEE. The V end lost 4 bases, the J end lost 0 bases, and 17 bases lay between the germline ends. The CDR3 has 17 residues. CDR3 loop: CASSFLDSASSGNTIYF. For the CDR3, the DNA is TGTGCCAGCAGCTTCCTGGACAGCGCTAGCTCTGGAAACACCATATATTTT.

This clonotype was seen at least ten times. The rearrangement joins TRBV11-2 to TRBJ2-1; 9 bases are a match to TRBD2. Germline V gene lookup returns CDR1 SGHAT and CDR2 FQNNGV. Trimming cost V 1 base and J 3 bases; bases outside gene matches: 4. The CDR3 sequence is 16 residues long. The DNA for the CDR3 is TGTGCCAGCAGCTTAGTGGCGGGAGGGCGCTACAATGAGCAGTTCTTC. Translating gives CASSLVAGGRYNEQFF.

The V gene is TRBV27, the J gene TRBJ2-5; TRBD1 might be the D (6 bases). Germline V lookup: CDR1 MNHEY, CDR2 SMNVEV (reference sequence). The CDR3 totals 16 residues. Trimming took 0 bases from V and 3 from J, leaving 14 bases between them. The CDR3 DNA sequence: TGTGCCAGCAGTTTATCGATTTTTAAGGGGGAAGAGACCCAGTACTTC. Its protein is CASSLSIFKGEETQYF.

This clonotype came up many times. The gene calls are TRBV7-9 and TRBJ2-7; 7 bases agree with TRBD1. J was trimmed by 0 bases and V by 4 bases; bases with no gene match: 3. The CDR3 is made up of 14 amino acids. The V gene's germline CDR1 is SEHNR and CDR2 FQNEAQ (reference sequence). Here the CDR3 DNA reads TGTGCCAGCAGCTCGACAGGGAGCTCCTACGAGCAGTACTTC. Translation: CASSSTGSSYEQYF. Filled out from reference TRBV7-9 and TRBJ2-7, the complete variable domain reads DTGVSQNPRHKITKRGQNVTFRCDPISEHNRLYWYRQTLGQGPEFLTYFQNEAQLEKSRLLSDRFSAERPKGSFSTLEIQRTEQGDSAMYLCASSSTGSSYEQYFGPGTRLTVT.

The CDR3 spells CATRDGYTF. The CDR3 bases are TGTGCCACCAGAGATGGCTACACCTTC. The J gene is TRBJ1-2, the V gene TRBV24-1; unclear D gene. Trimming took off 7 bases at V and 6 bases at J, with 2 bases between the two ends. The CDR3 loop spans 9 amino acids. The germline V gene has CDR1 KGHDR and CDR2 SFDVKD.

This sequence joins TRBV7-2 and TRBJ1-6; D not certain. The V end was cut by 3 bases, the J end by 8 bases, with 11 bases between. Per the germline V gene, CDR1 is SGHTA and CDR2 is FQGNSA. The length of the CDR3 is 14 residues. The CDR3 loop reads CASSLRGNHSPLHF. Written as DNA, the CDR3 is TGTGCCAGCAGCTTGAGAGGGAATCATTCACCCCTCCACTTT.

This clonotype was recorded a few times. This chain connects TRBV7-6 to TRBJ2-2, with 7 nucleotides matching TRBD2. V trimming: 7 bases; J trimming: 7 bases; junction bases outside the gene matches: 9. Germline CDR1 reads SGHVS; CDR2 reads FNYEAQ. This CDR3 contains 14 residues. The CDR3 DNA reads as TGTGCCAGCACCCCGGCGGGAGAAATCGGGGAGCTGTTTTTT. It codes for CASTPAGEIGELFF.

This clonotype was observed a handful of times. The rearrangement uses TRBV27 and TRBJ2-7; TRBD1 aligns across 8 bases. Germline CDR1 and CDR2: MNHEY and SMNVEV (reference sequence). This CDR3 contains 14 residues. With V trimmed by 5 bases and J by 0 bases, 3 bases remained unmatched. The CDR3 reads CASSPTGDSYEQYF. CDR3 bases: TGTGCCAGCAGTCCGACAGGGGACTCCTACGAGCAGTACTTC.

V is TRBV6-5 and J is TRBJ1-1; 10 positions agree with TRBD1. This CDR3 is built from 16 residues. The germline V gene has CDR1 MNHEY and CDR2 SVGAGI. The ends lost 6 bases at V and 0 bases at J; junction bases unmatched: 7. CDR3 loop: CASRAGQGGLNTEAFF. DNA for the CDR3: TGTGCCAGCAGAGCCGGACAGGGGGGGCTGAACACTGAAGCTTTCTTT.

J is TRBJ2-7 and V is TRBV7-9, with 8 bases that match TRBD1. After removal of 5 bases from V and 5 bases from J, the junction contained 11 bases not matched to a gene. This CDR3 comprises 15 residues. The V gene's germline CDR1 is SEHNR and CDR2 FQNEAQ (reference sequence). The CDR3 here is CASSPFGQGINEQYF. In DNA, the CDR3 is TGTGCCAGCAGCCCCTTCGGACAGGGAATTAACGAGCAGTACTTC.

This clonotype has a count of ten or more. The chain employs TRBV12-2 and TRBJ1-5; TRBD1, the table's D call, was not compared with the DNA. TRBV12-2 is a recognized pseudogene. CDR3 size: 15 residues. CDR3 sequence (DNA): TGTGCAAGTCGTAGGGGGGACAGTCTCAATCAGCCCCAGCATTTT. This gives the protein CASRRGDSLNQPQHF.

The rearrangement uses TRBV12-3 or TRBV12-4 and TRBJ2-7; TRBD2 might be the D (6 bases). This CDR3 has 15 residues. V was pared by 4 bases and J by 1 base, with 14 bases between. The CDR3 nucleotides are TGTGCCAGCAGTTCCAACGGGCGGGGATCCTACGAGCAGTACTTC. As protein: CASSSNGRGSYEQYF.

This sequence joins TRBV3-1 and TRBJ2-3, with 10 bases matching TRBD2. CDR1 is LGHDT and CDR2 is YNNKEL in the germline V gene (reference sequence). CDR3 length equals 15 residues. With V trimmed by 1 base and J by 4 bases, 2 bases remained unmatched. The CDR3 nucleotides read TGTGCCAGCAGCCAAGGGCTAGCGGGAGCAGATACGCAGTATTTT. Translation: CASSQGLAGADTQYF.

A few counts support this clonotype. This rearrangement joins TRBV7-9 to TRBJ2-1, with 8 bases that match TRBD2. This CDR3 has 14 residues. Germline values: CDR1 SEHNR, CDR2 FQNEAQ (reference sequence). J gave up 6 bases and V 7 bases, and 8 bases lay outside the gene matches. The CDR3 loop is CASTLTGLVNEQFF. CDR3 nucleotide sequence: TGTGCCAGCACCCTGACGGGACTAGTCAATGAGCAGTTCTTC.

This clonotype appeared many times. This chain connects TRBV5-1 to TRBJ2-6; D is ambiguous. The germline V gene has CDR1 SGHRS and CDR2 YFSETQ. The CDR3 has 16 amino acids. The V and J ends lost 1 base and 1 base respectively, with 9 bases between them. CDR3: CASSLTFPSGANVLTF. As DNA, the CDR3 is TGCGCCAGCAGCTTGACTTTCCCTTCTGGGGCCAACGTCCTGACTTTC. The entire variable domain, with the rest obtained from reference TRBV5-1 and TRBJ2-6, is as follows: KAGVTQTPRYLIKTRGQQVTLSCSPISGHRSVSWYQQTPGQGLQFLFEYFSETQRNKGNFPGRFSGRQFSNSRSEMNVSTLELGDSALYLCASSLTFPSGANVLTFGAGSRLTVL.

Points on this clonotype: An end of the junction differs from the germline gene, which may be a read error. CDR3 bases: TGTGCTAGCAGCCCGGGACTCGGCGCTTCACCCCTCCACTTT. It codes for CASSPGLGASPLHF. The chain joins TRBV7-7 to TRBJ1-6, with D maybe TRBD1 (5 bases). The CDR3 consists of 14 residues. Germline V gives CDR1 SSHAT, CDR2 FNYEAQ (reference sequence). Based on the CDR3 plus reference TRBV7-7 and TRBJ1-6, the full variable domain is GAGVSQSPRYKVTKRGQDVTLRCDPISSHATLYWYQQALGQGPEFLTYFNYEAQPDKSGLPSDRFSAERPEGSISTLTIQRTEQRDSAMYRCASSPGLGASPLHFGNGTRLTVT.

This chain's CDR3 is CASKNSARGEQYF. The CDR3 region has the DNA TGTGCCAGCAAAAACTCTGCCAGAGGTGAGCAGTACTTC. V gene TRBV11-2 combines with J gene TRBJ2-7; no firm D call. This CDR3 region has 13 residues. Germline V gives CDR1 SGHAT, CDR2 FQNNGV. V was clipped by 7 bases and J by 7 bases, with 17 bases between them.

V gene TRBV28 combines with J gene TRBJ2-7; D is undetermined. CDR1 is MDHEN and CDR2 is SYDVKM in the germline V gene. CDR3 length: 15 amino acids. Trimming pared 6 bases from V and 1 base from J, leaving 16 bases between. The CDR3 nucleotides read TGTGCCAGCAGCCCTACAGTGCCGAATTCCTACGAGCAGTACTTC. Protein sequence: CASSPTVPNSYEQYF.

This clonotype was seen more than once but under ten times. As DNA, the CDR3 is TGTGCCAGCAGCTTACACCCCGGCGGGAGGAGGTCAGATACGCAGTATTTT. Protein: CASSLHPGGRRSDTQYF. The V gene is TRBV11-1, the J gene TRBJ2-3; 8 bases agree with TRBD2. The germline CDR1 and CDR2 sequences are SGHAT and FQDESV (reference sequence). The CDR3 consists of 17 residues. The ends lost 2 bases at V and 4 bases at J; junction bases unmatched: 11.

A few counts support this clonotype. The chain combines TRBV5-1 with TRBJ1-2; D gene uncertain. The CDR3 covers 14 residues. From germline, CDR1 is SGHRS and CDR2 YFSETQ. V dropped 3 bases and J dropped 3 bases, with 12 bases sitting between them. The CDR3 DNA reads TGCGCCAGCAGCTCGGACCGGGCTCACTATGGCTACACCTTC. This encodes CASSSDRAHYGYTF.

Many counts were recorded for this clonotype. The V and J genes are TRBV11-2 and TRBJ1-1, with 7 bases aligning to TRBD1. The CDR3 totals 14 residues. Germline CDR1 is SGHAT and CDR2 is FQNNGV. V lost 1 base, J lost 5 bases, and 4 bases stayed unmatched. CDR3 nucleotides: TGTGCCAGCAGCTTAGCGGGACAGACGACTGAAGCTTTCTTT. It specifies CASSLAGQTTEAFF.

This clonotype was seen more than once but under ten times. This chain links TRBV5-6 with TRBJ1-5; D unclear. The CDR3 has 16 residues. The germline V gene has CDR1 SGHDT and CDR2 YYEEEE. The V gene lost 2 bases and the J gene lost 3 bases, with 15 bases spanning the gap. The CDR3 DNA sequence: TGTGCCAGCAGCTTCTGGAACACAGAAGTCAATCAGCCCCAGCATTTT. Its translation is CASSFWNTEVNQPQHF.

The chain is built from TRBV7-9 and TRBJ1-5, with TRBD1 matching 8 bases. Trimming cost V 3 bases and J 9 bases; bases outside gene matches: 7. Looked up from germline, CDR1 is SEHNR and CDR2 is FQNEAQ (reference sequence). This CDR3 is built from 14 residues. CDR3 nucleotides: TGTGCCAGCAGCTTGGGGGACAGGCACTCGCCCCAGCATTTT. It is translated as CASSLGDRHSPQHF.

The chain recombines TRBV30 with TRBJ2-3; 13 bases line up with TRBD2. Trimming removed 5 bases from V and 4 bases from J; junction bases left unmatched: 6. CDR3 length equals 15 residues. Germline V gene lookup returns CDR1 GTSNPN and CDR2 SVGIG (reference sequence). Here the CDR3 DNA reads TGTGCCTGGGGAAGACTAGCGGGAGGATCAGATACGCAGTATTTT. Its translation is CAWGRLAGGSDTQYF.

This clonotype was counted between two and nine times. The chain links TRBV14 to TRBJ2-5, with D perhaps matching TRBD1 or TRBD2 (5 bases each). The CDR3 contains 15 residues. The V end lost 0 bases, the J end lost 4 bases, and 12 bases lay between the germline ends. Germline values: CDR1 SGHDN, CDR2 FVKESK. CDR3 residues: CASSQDNRRSETQYF. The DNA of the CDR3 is TGTGCCAGCAGCCAAGATAACAGGAGGTCAGAGACCCAGTACTTC.

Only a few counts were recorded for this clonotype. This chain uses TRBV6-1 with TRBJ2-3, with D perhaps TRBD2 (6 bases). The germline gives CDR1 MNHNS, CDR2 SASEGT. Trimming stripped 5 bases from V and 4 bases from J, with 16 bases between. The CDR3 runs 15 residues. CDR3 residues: CASSKTSTMADTQYF. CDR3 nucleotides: TGTGCCAGCAGTAAAACTAGCACGATGGCAGATACGCAGTATTTT.

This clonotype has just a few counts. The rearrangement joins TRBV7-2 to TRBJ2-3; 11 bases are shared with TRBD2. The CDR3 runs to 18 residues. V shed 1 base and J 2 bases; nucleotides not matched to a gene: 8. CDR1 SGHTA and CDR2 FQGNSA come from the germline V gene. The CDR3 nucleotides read TGTGCCAGCAGCTTAGTAGGGCTAGCGGGAGGCCCCACAGATACGCAGTATTTT. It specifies CASSLVGLAGGPTDTQYF.

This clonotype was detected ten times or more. The CDR3 spells CASSQGSGGGNTIYF. The DNA for the CDR3 is TGCGCCAGCAGCCAAGGGTCCGGTGGGGGAAACACCATATATTTT. The rearrangement links TRBV4-3 to TRBJ1-3; D is undetermined. This CDR3 spans 15 amino acids. CDR1 is LGHNA, CDR2 YSLEER, per germline. V gave up 1 base and J gave up 4 bases, with 11 bases separating them.